These 28 T cell receptor beta chains came from one sample sequenced in a study of blood T cell repertoires in COVID-19. TCRdb's copy holds only in-frame clones and misses some; the assay was immunoSEQ multiplex PCR. The sample yields hundreds of thousands of clones, under 95% seen once. Sequencing input: peripheral blood. These receptors all come from a woman under 30 who had recovered from COVID-19.

This chain joins TRBV4-1 and TRBJ2-3, with 10 positions matching TRBD2. With 4 bases clipped from V and 1 base from J, the junction kept 11 bases outside the gene matches. Germline loops: CDR1 MGHRA, CDR2 YSYEKL. The length of the CDR3 is 18 residues. Here the CDR3 DNA reads TGCGCCAGCAGCCTTAATGGGGCAGGGACTAGCGGCACAGATACGCAGTATTTT. Protein: CASSLNGAGTSGTDTQYF.

This clone was observed a handful of times. Its ends do not fully match the called genes, so a read error is possible. DNA for the CDR3: TGCAGTGCTGGGTTAGACAGAGCCTTC. Residues: CSAGLDRAF. V gene TRBV20-1 combines with J gene TRBJ1-2, with D perhaps TRBD1 (5 bases). CDR3 length: 9 amino acids. Germline CDR1 reads DFQATT; CDR2 reads SNEGSKA (reference sequence).

This chain uses TRBV10-2 with TRBJ2-3, with a weak D call TRBD1 (5 bases). CDR3 length equals 12 residues. Between the trimmed V and J ends, which lost 6 bases and 5 bases, there was a span of 9 bases. Germline CDR1 and CDR2: WSHSY and SAAADI. This chain's CDR3 is CASSVGRDTQYF. The CDR3 bases are TGCGCCAGCAGCGTGGGGCGAGATACGCAGTATTTT.

This chain connects TRBV5-5 to TRBJ2-1, with D perhaps TRBD2 (5 bases). CDR1 is SGHKS and CDR2 is YYEKEE in the germline V gene (reference sequence). The CDR3 contains 13 residues. V lost 0 bases and J 9 bases, leaving 10 bases between the germline ends. CDR3 DNA sequence: TGTGCCAGCAGCTTGGGGAGTAGCGTTGAGCAGTTCTTC. Protein product: CASSLGSSVEQFF.

The gene calls are TRBV3-1 (or the pseudogene TRBV3-2) and TRBJ1-1, with 8 bases matching TRBD1. This CDR3 region has 15 residues. Germline trimming cut 2 bases from V and 5 bases from J; bases unmatched to any gene: 7. Germline V gives CDR1 LGHDT, CDR2 YNNKEL (reference sequence). CDR3 region: CASSQQGAGNTEAFF. CDR3 coding DNA: TGTGCCAGCAGCCAACAGGGGGCAGGGAATACTGAAGCTTTCTTT.

The chain recombines TRBV2 with TRBJ2-3; D unclear. The CDR3 consists of 14 residues. The germline V and J ends were trimmed by 8 bases and 0 bases, with 12 bases remaining between them. CDR1 and CDR2 (germline): SNHLY, FYNNEI. Written as DNA, the CDR3 is TGTGCCAGCGGCGGCCTTACTAGCACAGATACGCAGTATTTT. As protein: CASGGLTSTDTQYF.

This sequence joins TRBV11-3 and TRBJ2-1, with D tentatively TRBD2 (5 bases). V lost 5 bases to trimming and J lost 2 bases, with 10 bases between them. Germline V gives CDR1 SGHNT, CDR2 YENEEA. The CDR3 covers 14 residues. The CDR3 loop is CASSQDSAYNEQFF. Here the CDR3 DNA reads TGTGCCAGCAGCCAGGACTCTGCCTACAATGAGCAGTTCTTC.

The chain is built from TRBV9 and TRBJ2-5; weak D call: TRBD1 (6 bases). This CDR3 is 14 amino acids long. Germline V CDR1 and CDR2: SGDLS, YYNGEE. With 4 bases removed from V and 2 bases from J, the gap between germline ends came to 12 bases. CDR3 nucleotide sequence: TGTGCCAGCAGCCGGACCGGGACACAAGAGACCCAGTACTTC. Amino acid sequence: CASSRTGTQETQYF.

In this sample, this clone turned up once. The gene calls are TRBV15 and TRBJ2-7; no definite D call. Trimming shortened V by 4 bases and J by 1 base, and 8 bases separated the two germline ends. The germline CDR1 and CDR2 sequences are LNHNV and YYDKDF (reference sequence). This CDR3 region has 13 residues. Here the CDR3 reads CATSIKRSYEQYV. In DNA form, the CDR3 reads TGTGCCACCAGCATTAAGAGGTCCTACGAGCAGTACGTC.

The V gene is TRBV15, the J gene TRBJ1-2; D is perhaps TRBD1 (5 bases). The V end lost 5 bases, the J end lost 1 base, and 8 bases lay between the germline ends. Germline V gene lookup returns CDR1 LNHNV and CDR2 YYDKDF (reference sequence). This CDR3 has 13 amino acids. CDR3 sequence reads: CATSLDSNYGYTF. CDR3 coding DNA: TGTGCCACCAGCCTTGACAGTAACTATGGCTACACCTTC.

The chain has TRBV2 and TRBJ1-5; maybe TRBD1 (6 bases). Germline lookup yields CDR1 SNHLY and CDR2 FYNNEI. Trimming shortened V by 6 bases and J by 5 bases, and 26 bases separated the two germline ends. This CDR3 has 18 amino acids. CDR3 loop: CASSTTQGRLTAYQPQHF. CDR3 sequence (DNA): TGTGCCAGCAGCACTACACAGGGTAGACTTACCGCCTATCAGCCCCAGCATTTT.

This chain links TRBV11-3 with TRBJ1-4, with no clear D. V lost 3 bases, J lost 7 bases, and 21 bases lay in between. CDR1 is SGHNT, CDR2 YENEEA, per germline. There are 17 residues in the CDR3. This CDR3 is CASSFTLGQTNAEKLFF. DNA of the CDR3: TGTGCCAGCAGCTTCACCCTAGGGCAGACTAACGCTGAAAAACTGTTTTTT.

The chain joins TRBV4-3 to TRBJ2-5; the D is unclear. The CDR3 spans 15 residues. V was shortened by 4 bases and J by 1 base, with 13 bases between the two germline ends. Per germline, CDR1 LGHNA and CDR2 YSLEER. The CDR3 region is CASSPAALLQETQYF. DNA for the CDR3: TGCGCCAGCAGCCCCGCAGCGCTCCTCCAAGAGACCCAGTACTTC.

The rearrangement links TRBV7-2 to TRBJ2-1; a weak D match, TRBD1 (6 bases). Trimming pared 4 bases from V and 8 bases from J, leaving 18 bases between. Per germline, CDR1 SGHTA and CDR2 FQGNSA. The CDR3 length is 15 residues. The DNA for the CDR3 is TGTGCCAGCAGCTCTACATTGGGGACAACCGATGAGCAGTTCTTC. Translated, it gives CASSSTLGTTDEQFF.

The chain couples TRBV2 to TRBJ2-1; maybe TRBD2 (6 bases). This CDR3 has 16 amino acids. Between the trimmed V and J ends, which lost 2 bases and 8 bases, there was a span of 19 bases. Germline loops: CDR1 SNHLY, CDR2 FYNNEI. The CDR3 DNA reads TGTGCCAGCAGTGAACGCGGGACTGGGCTGGCCGATGAGCAGTTCTTC. It yields the protein CASSERGTGLADEQFF. The whole variable domain, remainder taken from reference TRBV2 and TRBJ2-1, is EPEVTQTPSHQVTQMGQEVILRCVPISNHLYFYWYRQILGQKVEFLVSFYNNEISEKSEIFDDQFSVERPDGSNFTLKIRSTKLEDSAMYFCASSERGTGLADEQFFGPGTRLTVL.

This clone was seen a few times. The rearrangement links TRBV24-1 to TRBJ2-7; a weak D match, TRBD1 (5 bases). Germline V gene sequence: CDR1 KGHDR, CDR2 SFDVKD. V was pared by 4 bases and J by 3 bases, with 18 bases between. The CDR3 runs 16 residues. Here the CDR3 DNA reads TGTGCCACCAGTGAACACAGGTTTCTGGGATACTACGAGCAGTACGTC. Its protein is CATSEHRFLGYYEQYV.

This clone was seen only once. The chain carries TRBV19 and TRBJ1-5, with 9 bases identical to TRBD1. This CDR3 has 15 residues. In germline, CDR1 is LNHDA, CDR2 SQIVND (reference sequence). Trimming took 11 bases from V and 3 from J; bases not matched to a gene: 11. The CDR3 loop is CAASHGDRVNQPQHF. The CDR3 nucleotides read TGTGCCGCTTCCCACGGGGACAGGGTCAATCAGCCCCAGCATTTT.

The rearrangement joins TRBV11-3 to TRBJ2-1; 14 nucleotides align to TRBD2. V lost 6 bases, J lost 8 bases, and 9 bases stayed unmatched. The CDR3 has 16 residues. CDR1 is SGHNT and CDR2 is YENEEA in the germline V gene. This chain's CDR3 is CASSRPGTSGSDEQFF. CDR3 nucleotide sequence: TGTGCCAGCAGTCGTCCCGGGACTAGCGGGAGCGATGAGCAGTTCTTC.

V gene TRBV14 combines with J gene TRBJ1-2; D call uncertain. V was pared by 1 base and J by 4 bases, with 7 bases between. The CDR3 is 13 amino acids. Germline V gives CDR1 SGHDN, CDR2 FVKESK. For the CDR3, the DNA is TGTGCCAGCAGCCAAGTACAACGCTATGGCTACACCTTC. Translating it yields CASSQVQRYGYTF. Based on the CDR3 plus reference TRBV14 and TRBJ1-2, the full variable domain is EAGVTQFPSHSVIEKGQTVTLRCDPISGHDNLYWYRRVMGKEIKFLLHFVKESKQDESGMPNNRFLAERTGGTYSTLKVQPAELEDSGVYFCASSQVQRYGYTFGSGTRLTVV.

The chain has TRBV10-3 and TRBJ1-2, with D perhaps TRBD1 (5 bases). Trimming shortened V by 0 bases and J by 2 bases, and 13 bases separated the two germline ends. The CDR3 has 16 amino acids. Germline-derived CDR1 and CDR2 are ENHRY and SYGVKD. The CDR3 nucleotides are TGTGCCATCAGTGAGTCGACTCGGGCAGGGAACTATGGCTACACCTTC. Amino acid sequence: CAISESTRAGNYGYTF.

V gene TRBV7-9 combines with J gene TRBJ2-1; 8 bases align to TRBD2. This CDR3 spans 16 amino acids. Germline V CDR1 and CDR2: SEHNR, FQNEAQ (reference sequence). The trim removed 4 bases at V and 4 bases at J, leaving 9 bases unmatched. The CDR3 is CASSSRAGGPYNEQFF. CDR3 DNA sequence: TGTGCCAGCAGCTCCAGGGCGGGAGGTCCTTACAATGAGCAGTTCTTC.

In its sample, this clone was seen once. This chain connects TRBV29-1 to TRBJ2-1; possibly TRBD1 for D (6 bases). The CDR3 runs to 15 residues. The germline V gene encodes CDR1 SQVTM and CDR2 ANQGSEA. The V end was cut by 7 bases, the J end by 0 bases, with 16 bases between. CDR3 residues: CSARTGLSSYNEQFF. For the CDR3, the DNA is TGCAGCGCCCGAACAGGGCTCAGCTCCTACAATGAGCAGTTCTTC.

The rearrangement joins TRBV10-3 to TRBJ2-7; 8 positions agree with TRBD1. CDR1 is ENHRY, CDR2 SYGVKD, per germline. The CDR3 is made up of 13 amino acids. The V segment lost 2 bases and the J segment 5 bases; nucleotides outside the gene matches: 2. The CDR3 reads CAISEGQGNEQYV. The CDR3, as DNA: TGTGCCATCAGTGAGGGACAGGGCAACGAGCAGTACGTC.

This chain connects TRBV19 to TRBJ1-1; 9 bases are a match to TRBD1. The CDR3 spans 14 residues. Germline loops: CDR1 LNHDA, CDR2 SQIVND (reference sequence). After removal of 4 bases from V and 4 bases from J, the junction contained 4 bases not matched to a gene. The DNA for the CDR3 is TGTGCCAGTAGTAACGGACAGGGGTTCACTGAAGCTTTCTTT. It encodes CASSNGQGFTEAFF.

The chain is built from TRBV24-1 and TRBJ2-5; D is possibly TRBD1 (5 bases). This CDR3 is built from 15 residues. Trimming stripped 0 bases from V and 7 bases from J, with 14 bases between. Germline loops: CDR1 KGHDR, CDR2 SFDVKD. The CDR3, as DNA: TGTGCCACCAGTGATTTGAAGGGGCCCTTTGGGACCCAGTACTTC. It specifies CATSDLKGPFGTQYF.

The J gene is TRBJ2-7, the V gene TRBV6-5, with 8 bases matching TRBD2. This CDR3 region has 15 residues. Per the germline V gene, CDR1 is MNHEY and CDR2 is SVGAGI. V was pared by 5 bases and J by 6 bases, with 12 bases of the junction left unmatched. The CDR3 sequence: CASSRGGRSTFEQYV. The CDR3 DNA follows: TGTGCCAGCAGTAGGGGCGGGAGGTCTACCTTCGAGCAGTACGTC.

On this clone: Other DNA sequences of this sample code for an identical CDR3. The V call is TRBV30, the J call TRBJ1-5; TRBD1 might be the D (5 bases). This CDR3 is built from 13 residues. The V gene's germline CDR1 is GTSNPN and CDR2 SVGIG (reference sequence). V shed 0 bases and J shed 2 bases, with 5 bases lying between them. CDR3 in DNA: TGTGCCTGGAGTGTACAGGGCAATCAGCCCCAGCATTTT. Amino acid sequence: CAWSVQGNQPQHF.

This CDR3 reads CASSQTSGHTGELFF. The DNA of the CDR3 is TGTGCCAGCAGCCAGACTAGCGGGCACACCGGGGAGCTGTTTTTT. The genes are TRBV3-1 (or the pseudogene TRBV3-2) and TRBJ2-2, with TRBD2 matching over 10 bases. This CDR3 region has 15 residues. V gave up 3 bases and J gave up 3 bases; unmatched junction bases: 1. Germline assignment: CDR1 LGHDT and CDR2 YNNKEL (reference sequence).